A single sample gave rise to the 24 T cell receptor beta chains below, sequenced in a study of neoadjuvant anti-PD-1 for oral cavity cancer. Using immunoSEQ multiplex PCR, the repertoire was profiled, and TCRdb retains in-frame clones only, with some absent. The table has thousands of clones, 60% seen once; the top ten hold approximately 6%. The sample here was tumor tissue, taken before nivolumab (anti-PD-1) treatment. These receptor sequences come from a person aged 35-80 years with oral cavity squamous cell carcinoma.

This clone came up once. The CDR3 DNA sequence: TGTGCCAGCAGTGAACGGAGCGTTAGGGGCGGCAATCAGCCCCAGCATTTT. Translating it yields CASSERSVRGGNQPQHF. The chain has TRBV6-1 and TRBJ1-5; D perhaps matches TRBD1 (5 bases). From germline, CDR1 is MNHNS and CDR2 SASEGT. The germline V and J ends were trimmed by 2 bases and 2 bases, with 16 bases remaining between them. There are 17 residues in the CDR3.

The chain couples TRBV6-1 to TRBJ1-2; D is ambiguous. This CDR3 spans 12 amino acids. Germline V gene data show CDR1 as MNHNS and CDR2 as SASEGT. V was shortened by 2 bases and J by 8 bases, with 9 bases between the two germline ends. The CDR3: CASSEMVLGYTF. The CDR3 region has the DNA TGTGCCAGCAGTGAAATGGTGTTAGGCTACACCTTC.

This clone was counted once. The chain has TRBV14 and TRBJ2-7; no firm D call. The CDR3 contains 15 residues. Looked up from germline, CDR1 is SGHDN and CDR2 is FVKESK. The V and J ends lost 0 bases and 6 bases respectively, with 15 bases between them. CDR3 sequence: CASSQDRFAIPEQYF. DNA of the CDR3: TGTGCCAGCAGCCAAGACCGTTTCGCGATACCCGAGCAGTACTTC.

The chain employs TRBV27 and TRBJ2-1; unclear D gene. This CDR3 region has 15 residues. Germline CDR1 reads MNHEY; CDR2 reads SMNVEV (reference sequence). Trimming removed 7 bases at V and 0 bases at J, with 13 bases between. CDR3 sequence (DNA): TGTGCCAGCACCACCGGACGCGGCTCCTACAATGAGCAGTTCTTC. This codes for CASTTGRGSYNEQFF.

This chain joins TRBV5-8 and TRBJ1-2, with D possibly being TRBD1 (5 bases). CDR3 length equals 15 residues. Per the germline V gene, CDR1 is SGHTS and CDR2 is YDEGEE. Trimming cost V 0 bases and J 1 base, with 10 bases left between them. CDR3 coding DNA: TGTGCCAGCAGCTTGGGAGGGGCACGTAACTATGGCTACACCTTC. Translated: CASSLGGARNYGYTF. Variable domain in full (rest from reference TRBV5-8 and TRBJ1-2): EAGVTQSPTHLIKTRGQQATLRCSPISGHTSVYWYQQALGLGLQFLLWYDEGEERNRGNFPPRFSGRQFPNYSSELNVNALELEDSALYLCASSLGGARNYGYTFGSGTRLTVV.

The chain carries TRBV7-6 and TRBJ2-5; 7 bases map to TRBD2. The J segment lost 6 bases and the V segment lost 5 bases, leaving 12 bases of the junction unmatched. The CDR3 is 15 residues long. Germline V gene lookup returns CDR1 SGHVS and CDR2 FNYEAQ. The CDR3 is CASSPWGGTEKTQYF. The CDR3 nucleotides are TGTGCCAGCAGCCCTTGGGGGGGAACCGAGAAGACCCAGTACTTC.

This chain uses TRBV29-1 with TRBJ2-1, with D uncertain. CDR3 length: 11 residues. Germline V gives CDR1 SQVTM, CDR2 ANQGSEA. The V end was cut by 7 bases, the J end by 8 bases, with 12 bases between. The chain's CDR3 is CSAGQWDEQFF. DNA of the CDR3: TGCAGCGCCGGCCAGTGGGATGAGCAGTTCTTC.

This clone came up a few times. The chain recombines TRBV29-1 with TRBJ2-2, with a possible D match to TRBD2 (6 bases). Trimming left V 7 bases short and J 5 bases short, with 11 bases between. The length of the CDR3 is 12 residues. Germline-derived CDR1 and CDR2 are SQVTM and ANQGSEA. CDR3 loop: CSGRVVTGELFF. Here the CDR3 DNA reads TGCAGCGGGAGGGTGGTGACCGGGGAGCTGTTTTTT.

This clone came up a few times. The V gene is TRBV18, the J gene TRBJ1-1, with D unclear. V lost 2 bases to trimming and J lost 0 bases, with 19 bases between them. The CDR3 has 18 residues. CDR1 is KGHSH, CDR2 LQKENI, per germline. Here the CDR3 reads CASSPLFLWEGLNTEAFF. The CDR3 nucleotides are TGTGCCAGCTCACCATTGTTCCTCTGGGAAGGACTGAACACTGAAGCTTTCTTT.

CDR3 in DNA: TGTGCCTGGAGTCGCGGGGCAGGGGCAAATGAAAAACTGTTTTTT. Protein sequence: CAWSRGAGANEKLFF. The V gene is TRBV30, the J gene TRBJ1-4, with D possibly TRBD1 on 6 matching bases. Trimming removed 2 bases at V and 5 bases at J, with 15 bases between. The CDR3 consists of 15 residues. CDR1 is GTSNPN, CDR2 SVGIG, per germline (reference sequence).

This clone has a single count. The rearrangement joins TRBV6-1 to TRBJ1-3; 8 bases fit TRBD1. The J segment lost 1 base and the V segment lost 4 bases, leaving 9 bases of the junction unmatched. The CDR3 extends over 17 amino acids. Germline V gene data show CDR1 as MNHNS and CDR2 as SASEGT. CDR3 amino acids: CASSGIRGRSSGNTIYF. For the CDR3, the DNA is TGTGCCAGCAGTGGAATCAGGGGGCGATCATCTGGAAACACCATATATTTT.

The chain has TRBV18 and TRBJ1-1, with a possible D match to TRBD1 (6 bases). Deletions cut 3 bases from V and 4 bases from J, with 18 bases between. The CDR3 covers 16 residues. CDR1 and CDR2 from the germline V gene are KGHSH and LQKENI. In DNA form, the CDR3 reads TGTGCCAGCTCACCTCACCCAGGGGCGGAGAGCACTGAAGCTTTCTTT. Protein: CASSPHPGAESTEAFF.

In its sample, this clone was seen once. The chain has TRBV5-6 and TRBJ2-7; a weak D match, TRBD1 (6 bases). The CDR3 totals 15 residues. Germline V gene sequence: CDR1 SGHDT, CDR2 YYEEEE. Trimming took 4 bases from V and 1 from J, leaving 15 bases between them. DNA for the CDR3: TGTGCCAGCAGCGGGAGAGGACAGAGTTCCTACGAGCAGTACTTC. Protein sequence: CASSGRGQSSYEQYF.

The gene calls are TRBV27 and TRBJ2-7, with TRBD1 matching over 7 bases. CDR3 length: 17 amino acids. V shed 4 bases and J 0 bases; nucleotides not matched to a gene: 12. The germline V gene has CDR1 MNHEY and CDR2 SMNVEV (reference sequence). CDR3 DNA sequence: TGTGCCAGCAGTTCAACTTCTCGGACAGGAACCTCCTACGAGCAGTACTTC. This translates into CASSSTSRTGTSYEQYF.

This clone was found a few times. The V and J genes are TRBV6-6 and TRBJ1-1; TRBD1 matches 7 bases. The CDR3 has 14 residues. With 6 bases clipped from V and 0 bases from J, the junction kept 4 bases outside the gene matches. Germline CDR1 is MNHNY and CDR2 is SVGAGI (reference sequence). CDR3 coding DNA: TGTGCCAGCAGGAAGGGACAGTTGAACACTGAAGCTTTCTTT. Protein product: CASRKGQLNTEAFF.

The chain has TRBV28 and TRBJ1-1, with D unclear. The CDR3 has 13 amino acids. In germline, CDR1 is MDHEN, CDR2 SYDVKM. V was trimmed by 3 bases and J by 4 bases, leaving 9 bases between them. The CDR3 reads CASSFSTSTEAFF. CDR3 bases: TGTGCCAGCAGTTTTTCTACGAGCACTGAAGCTTTCTTT.

The V call is TRBV9, the J call TRBJ2-1; D ambiguous. V lost 3 bases and J 3 bases, leaving 7 bases between the germline ends. Germline V CDR1 and CDR2: SGDLS, YYNGEE. There are 13 residues in the CDR3. The CDR3 sequence: CASSAGVYNEQFF. The CDR3 DNA reads as TGTGCCAGCAGCGCTGGCGTCTACAATGAGCAGTTCTTC.

This clone is a singleton in its sample. The rearrangement uses TRBV6-6 and TRBJ2-7, with TRBD2 matching over 7 bases. V gave up 7 bases and J gave up 4 bases; unmatched junction bases: 10. The CDR3 loop spans 14 amino acids. Germline V gene lookup returns CDR1 MNHNY and CDR2 SVGAGI (reference sequence). The CDR3 protein is CASTLREAPYEQYF. In DNA form, the CDR3 reads TGTGCCAGCACCCTACGGGAGGCTCCATACGAGCAGTACTTC.

V usage is TRBV5-5 and J usage is TRBJ1-5; D gene uncertain. V dropped 0 bases and J dropped 6 bases, with 10 bases sitting between them. The germline gives CDR1 SGHKS, CDR2 YYEKEE (reference sequence). This CDR3 is built from 14 residues. As DNA, the CDR3 is TGTGCCAGCAGCTTGGGACGGTCGGCTCAGCCCCAGCATTTT. As protein: CASSLGRSAQPQHF.

The chain combines TRBV6-6 with TRBJ1-2; D may be TRBD1 (6 bases). This CDR3 spans 13 amino acids. CDR1 MNHNY and CDR2 SVGAGI come from the germline V gene (reference sequence). Trimming took off 4 bases at V and 8 bases at J, with 14 bases between the two ends. CDR3 region: CASSLEGHPGYTF. The CDR3, as DNA: TGTGCCAGCAGTTTGGAGGGACACCCCGGCTACACCTTC.

This clone was found once. This chain joins TRBV5-4 and TRBJ1-1, with TRBD1 matching over 8 bases. V lost 3 bases to trimming and J lost 1 base; unmatched junction nucleotides: 5. CDR3 length: 15 amino acids. Germline CDR1 SGHNT, CDR2 YYREEE (reference sequence). This CDR3 reads CASSSMTGENTEAFF. The CDR3 DNA reads TGTGCCAGCAGCTCAATGACAGGGGAGAACACTGAAGCTTTCTTT.

In its sample, this clone was seen a few times. V and J are TRBV14 and TRBJ1-2, with D unclear. The germline V gene has CDR1 SGHDN and CDR2 FVKESK. V was pared by 6 bases and J by 8 bases, with 13 bases between. CDR3 length: 12 residues. The CDR3 DNA reads TGTGCCAGCAGGGGCCCAGAGTGGGGCTACACCTTC. It translates to CASRGPEWGYTF.

The CDR3 bases are TGCAGTGCTGGAATTATTGCTGAGCAGTTCTTC. As protein: CSAGIIAEQFF. V is TRBV20-1 and J is TRBJ2-1; D not resolved. The CDR3 spans 11 residues. V shed 5 bases and J shed 9 bases, with 11 bases lying between them. Germline V CDR1 and CDR2: DFQATT, SNEGSKA (reference sequence).

The chain joins TRBV18 to TRBJ2-5; D gene ambiguous. CDR3 size: 11 residues. CDR1 and CDR2 (germline): KGHSH, LQKENI. V gave up 4 bases and J gave up 3 bases, with 3 bases separating them. CDR3: CASSLEETQYF. DNA of the CDR3: TGTGCCAGCTCACTGGAAGAGACCCAGTACTTC.